This is a list of T cell receptor beta chains from one sample in a study of blood T cells in healthy people across ages. TCRdb processed the 5' RACE reads anew with MiXCR; each CDR3 protein has one entry. This sample yields 1.5 million to 1.8 million distinct CDR3 sequences, of which 40% to 45% are seen a single time; about 4% belongs to the top ten. Material: blood. The source is a woman between 18 and 29 years old in good health. CDR3s include the opening cysteine and the closing phenylalanine or tryptophan. A D gene is named only where the DNA matches it firmly. Size tells how often a clone was seen (once, few, many) or the class of an expanded clone, and some rows leave it out.

CDR3 length	clone size	D gene	V gene	J gene	CDR3 protein	CDR3 DNA
13	NA	NA	TRBV6-2/TRBV6-3	TRBJ2-1	CASVAVSYNEQFF	TGTGCCAGCGTGGCGGTATCCTACAATGAGCAGTTCTTC
15	NA	NA	TRBV6-2/TRBV6-3	TRBJ2-5	CASSYGRATQETQYF	TGTGCCAGCAGTTACGGACGAGCGACCCAAGAGACCCAGTACTTC
13	NA	NA	TRBV20-1	TRBJ2-1	CSAGVPDQETQFF	TGCAGTGCTGGAGTCCCGGACCAAGAGACCCAGTTCTTC
14	NA	TRBD1	TRBV28	TRBJ2-5	CASSPTGGPKEQYF	TGTGCCAGCAGTCCCACAGGGGGCCCGAAAGAGCAGTACTTC
13	NA	NA	TRBV20-1	TRBJ1-4	CSAPSGVNEKLFF	TGCAGTGCTCCTTCGGGGGTTAATGAAAAACTGTTTTTT
14	few	NA	TRBV15	TRBJ2-1	CAISSGVSYNEQFF	TGTGCCATCAGCTCCGGGGTTTCCTACAATGAGCAGTTCTTC
13	NA	NA	TRBV11-2	TRBJ2-7	CASSLGPSDEQYF	TGTGCCAGCAGCTTAGGCCCATCCGACGAGCAGTACTTC
14	NA	NA	TRBV5-1	TRBJ2-5	CASSFAGDQETQYF	TGCGCCAGCAGCTTCGCCGGGGACCAAGAGACCCAGTACTTC
14	NA	NA	TRBV6-2/TRBV6-3	TRBJ1-1	CASSWGTGYTEAFF	TGTGCCAGCAGTTGGGGTACAGGGTACACTGAAGCTTTCTTT
14	few	NA	TRBV29-1	TRBJ2-5	CSVEGAGVYNEQYF	TGCAGCGTTGAAGGGGCAGGGGTCTACAATGAGCAGTACTTC
16	few	TRBD1	TRBV20-1	TRBJ2-7	CSARSDRDRGPYEQYF	TGCAGTGCTAGGAGCGATCGAGACAGGGGCCCCTACGAGCAGTACTTC
13	few	TRBD1	TRBV12-3/TRBV12-4	TRBJ2-5	CASWDRLQETQYF	TGTGCCAGCTGGGACAGGCTACAAGAGACCCAGTACTTC
15	NA	NA	TRBV5-1	TRBJ2-1	CASSYQSSSYNEQFF	TGCGCCAGCAGCTACCAGTCAAGCTCCTACAATGAGCAGTTCTTC
15	few	TRBD2	TRBV7-2	TRBJ2-1	CASSWSGGAINEQFF	TGTGCCAGCAGCTGGTCCGGGGGGGCCATTAATGAGCAGTTCTTC
14	NA	NA	TRBV28	TRBJ2-1	CASSLRGQPIGQFF	TGTGCCAGCAGTTTAAGGGGCCAACCCATTGGGCAGTTCTTC
12	once	NA	TRBV30	TRBJ1-1	CAWSVRGPRAFF	TGCGCCTGGAGTGTACGCGGTCCTAGGGCTTTCTTT
12	many	NA	TRBV27	TRBJ1-6	CASSFSNSPLHF	TGTGCCAGCAGTTTCTCTAATTCACCCCTCCACTTT
12	many	NA	TRBV4-3	TRBJ2-7	CASSQDGGEQYF	TGCGCCAGCAGCCAAGATGGGGGCGAGCAGTACTTC
15	few	TRBD2	TRBV25-1	TRBJ2-7	CASSEATSGTIEQYF	TGTGCCAGCAGTGAGGCGACTAGCGGGACAATAGAGCAGTACTTC
18	NA	TRBD1	TRBV9	TRBJ2-7	CAGSVKQGGAPSEGEQYF	TGTGCCGGCAGCGTAAAACAGGGGGGCGCTCCTAGCGAGGGTGAGCAGTACTTC
15	NA	NA	TRBV2	TRBJ1-5	CASRLGGYGNQPQHF	TGTGCCAGCAGACTAGGCGGTTATGGCAATCAGCCCCAGCATTTT
15	few	TRBD1	TRBV6-5	TRBJ2-7	CASSSEGTVSYEQYF	TGTGCCAGCAGTTCCGAGGGGACAGTCTCCTACGAGCAGTACTTC
16	NA	TRBD2	TRBV5-1	TRBJ2-3	CASSLGLAVDPDTQYF	TGCGCCAGCAGCTTGGGACTAGCGGTTGACCCAGATACGCAGTATTTT
16	few	TRBD1	TRBV20-1	TRBJ1-5	CSAAGTGVDGNQPQHF	TGCAGTGCCGCCGGGACAGGGGTCGACGGCAATCAGCCCCAGCATTTT
13	few	NA	TRBV9	TRBJ2-3	CASSRIAADTQYF	TGTGCCAGCAGCAGGATAGCGGCAGATACGCAGTATTTT
15	NA	NA	TRBV4-1	TRBJ1-5	CASSQEGRGNQPQHF	TGCGCCAGCAGCCAAGAGGGGCGGGGGAATCAGCCCCAGCATTTT
16	once	NA	TRBV21-1	TRBJ2-5	CASSAKFGQGHNEQYF	TGTGCCAGCAGCGCAAAGTTTGGACAGGGGCACAATGAGCAGTACTTC
14	NA	NA	TRBV20-1	TRBJ1-2	CSAAGSWTVYGYTF	TGCAGTGCGGCCGGGTCGTGGACGGTCTATGGCTACACCTTC
14	NA	NA	TRBV4-1	TRBJ1-2	CASSQDAGGDGYTF	TGCGCCAGCAGCCAAGACGCAGGAGGGGATGGCTACACCTTC
15	NA	TRBD2	TRBV16	TRBJ2-7	CASSPEAGYSYEQYF	TGTGCCAGCAGCCCCGAAGCGGGGTACTCCTACGAGCAGTACTTC
12	NA	NA	TRBV20-1	TRBJ1-5	CSARSRTLTQHF	TGCAGTGCTAGATCGCGGACTTTAACCCAGCATTTT
14	once	TRBD2	TRBV20-1	TRBJ2-7	CSARGLADRCEQYF	TGCAGTGCCAGAGGACTAGCGGATAGGTGCGAGCAGTACTTC
13	few	TRBD1	TRBV20-1	TRBJ2-3	CSAREGGQGSQYF	TGCAGTGCTAGAGAAGGCGGACAGGGATCGCAGTATTTT
18	NA	NA	TRBV6-1	TRBJ1-5	CASSASGQGPYSNQPQHF	TGTGCCAGCAGTGCTTCAGGACAAGGCCCCTATAGCAATCAGCCCCAGCATTTT
14	once	NA	TRBV27	TRBJ2-2	CASSFRGISGELFF	TGTGCCAGCAGTTTTAGGGGGATCAGCGGGGAGCTGTTTTTT
15	NA	NA	TRBV5-1	TRBJ2-7	CASSLEGRSYNEQYF	TGCGCCAGCAGCTTGGAAGGTCGGTCCTACAATGAGCAGTACTTC
12	once	NA	TRBV28	TRBJ1-1	CASTITGPEAFF	TGTGCCAGCACCATCACCGGCCCTGAAGCTTTCTTT
16	NA	NA	TRBV6-5	TRBJ2-1	CASSYRRSPPYNEQFF	TGTGCCAGCAGTTACCGGCGGAGCCCACCTTACAATGAGCAGTTCTTC